Listed here is a single T cell receptor beta chain. What it recognizes is unknown. Profiled with immunoSEQ multiplex PCR; TCRdb holds only in-frame clones, not every one. The sample shows roughly 40,000 clones, 95% of them seen only once. V was cut by 5 bases and J by 5 bases, with 9 bases left in between. The CDR3 totals 11 residues. Germline CDR1 DFQATT, CDR2 SNEGSKA (reference sequence). This record belongs to a study of Tregs in tolerant kidney transplant recipients. Study overall: Sorting of CD4+CD25+CD127- cells followed approximately 3-day belatacept mixed lymphocyte reactions, sometimes with roughly five-day graft donor restimulation.

Material for sequencing was Tregs from blood cultured with allogeneic cells. The TCR originated in a human donor in good health. This chain uses TRBV20-1 with TRBJ1-2; D not certain. The CDR3 region has the DNA TGCAGTGCTCGAGTCGGATATGGCTACACCTTC. Its translation is CSARVGYGYTF.